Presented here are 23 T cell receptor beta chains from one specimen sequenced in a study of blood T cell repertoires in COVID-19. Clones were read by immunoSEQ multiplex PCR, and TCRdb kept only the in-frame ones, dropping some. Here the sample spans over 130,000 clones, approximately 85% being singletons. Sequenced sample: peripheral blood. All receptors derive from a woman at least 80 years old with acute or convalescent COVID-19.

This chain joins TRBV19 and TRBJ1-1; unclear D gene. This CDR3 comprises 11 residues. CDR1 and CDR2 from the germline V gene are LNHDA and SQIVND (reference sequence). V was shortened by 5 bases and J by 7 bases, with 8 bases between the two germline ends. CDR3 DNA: TGTGCCAGTAGTTCCGTAATTGAAGCTTTCTTT. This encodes CASSSVIEAFF.

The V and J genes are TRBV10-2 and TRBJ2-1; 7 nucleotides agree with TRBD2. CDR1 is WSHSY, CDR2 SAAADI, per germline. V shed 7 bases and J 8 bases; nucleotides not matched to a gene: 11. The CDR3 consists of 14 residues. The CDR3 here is CASNTPGLMDEQFF. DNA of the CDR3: TGCGCCAGCAACACACCGGGACTAATGGATGAGCAGTTCTTC.

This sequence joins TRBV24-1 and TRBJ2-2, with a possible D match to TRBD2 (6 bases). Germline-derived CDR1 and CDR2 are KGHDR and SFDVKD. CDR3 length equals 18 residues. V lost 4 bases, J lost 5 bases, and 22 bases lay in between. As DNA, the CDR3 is TGTGCCACCAGTGAGGGGACCGGGAGAATTATAGAAACCGGGGAGCTGTTTTTT. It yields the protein CATSEGTGRIIETGELFF.

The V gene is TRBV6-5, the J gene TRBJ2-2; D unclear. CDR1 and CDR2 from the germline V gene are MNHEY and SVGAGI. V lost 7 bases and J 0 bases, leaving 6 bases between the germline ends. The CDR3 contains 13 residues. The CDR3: CASTRSNTGELFF. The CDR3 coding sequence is TGTGCCAGCACGAGATCGAACACCGGGGAGCTGTTTTTT.

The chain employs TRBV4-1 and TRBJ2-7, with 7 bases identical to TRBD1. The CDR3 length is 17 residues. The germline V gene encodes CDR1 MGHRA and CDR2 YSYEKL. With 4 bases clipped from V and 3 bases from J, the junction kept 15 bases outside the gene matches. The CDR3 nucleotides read TGCGCCAGCAGCCTTTCTCCCGCCGGGACAGTTAACTACGAGCAGTACTTC. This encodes CASSLSPAGTVNYEQYF.

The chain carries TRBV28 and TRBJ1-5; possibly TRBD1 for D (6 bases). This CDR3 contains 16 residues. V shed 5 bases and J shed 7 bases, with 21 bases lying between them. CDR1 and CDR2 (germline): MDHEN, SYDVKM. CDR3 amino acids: CASSPRQEDYLQPQHF. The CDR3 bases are TGTGCCAGCAGTCCACGACAGGAAGACTACTTACAGCCCCAGCATTTT.

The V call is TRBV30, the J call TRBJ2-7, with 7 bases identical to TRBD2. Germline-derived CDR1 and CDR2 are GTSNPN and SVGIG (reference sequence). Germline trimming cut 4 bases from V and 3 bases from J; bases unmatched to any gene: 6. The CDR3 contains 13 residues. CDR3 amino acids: CAWTAGVGYEQYF. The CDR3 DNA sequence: TGTGCCTGGACGGCGGGGGTAGGCTACGAGCAGTACTTC.

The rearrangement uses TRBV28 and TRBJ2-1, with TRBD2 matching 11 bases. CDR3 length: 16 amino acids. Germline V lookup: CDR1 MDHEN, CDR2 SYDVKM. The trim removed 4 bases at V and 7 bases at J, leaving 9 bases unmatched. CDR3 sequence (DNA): TGTGCCAGCAGTTCCGTAGCGGGAGGGCCGGGGAATGAGCAGTTCTTC. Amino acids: CASSSVAGGPGNEQFF.

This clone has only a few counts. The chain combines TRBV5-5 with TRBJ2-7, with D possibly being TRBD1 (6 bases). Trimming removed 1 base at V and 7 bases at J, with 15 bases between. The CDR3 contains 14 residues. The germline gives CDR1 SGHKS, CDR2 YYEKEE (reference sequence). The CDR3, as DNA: TGTGCCAGCAGCTTGATCACAGGGCCTTTGGAGCAGTACTTC. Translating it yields CASSLITGPLEQYF.

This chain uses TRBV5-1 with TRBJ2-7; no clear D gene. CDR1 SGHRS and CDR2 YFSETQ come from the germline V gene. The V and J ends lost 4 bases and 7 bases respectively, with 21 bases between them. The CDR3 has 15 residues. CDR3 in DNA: TGCGCCAGCAGCCTCCAACCCCTCCGTGACGGGGAGCAGTACTTC. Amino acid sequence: CASSLQPLRDGEQYF.

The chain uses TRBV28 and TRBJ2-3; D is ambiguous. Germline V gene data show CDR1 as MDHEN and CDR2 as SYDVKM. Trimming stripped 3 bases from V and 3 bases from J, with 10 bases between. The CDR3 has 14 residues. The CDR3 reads CASSFQSDTDTQYF. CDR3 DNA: TGTGCCAGCAGTTTTCAATCAGATACAGATACGCAGTATTTT.

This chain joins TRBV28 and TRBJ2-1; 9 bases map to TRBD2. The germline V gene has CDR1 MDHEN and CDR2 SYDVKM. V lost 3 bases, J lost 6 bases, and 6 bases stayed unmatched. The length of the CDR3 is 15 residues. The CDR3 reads CASSLWTSAANEQFF. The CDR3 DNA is TGTGCCAGCAGTTTGTGGACTAGCGCTGCCAATGAGCAGTTCTTC.

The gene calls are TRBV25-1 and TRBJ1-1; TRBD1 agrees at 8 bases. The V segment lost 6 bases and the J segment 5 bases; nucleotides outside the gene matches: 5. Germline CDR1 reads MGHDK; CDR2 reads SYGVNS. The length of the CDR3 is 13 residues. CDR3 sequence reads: CASSAGGWTEAFF. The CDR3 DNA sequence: TGTGCCAGCAGCGCAGGGGGCTGGACTGAAGCTTTCTTT.

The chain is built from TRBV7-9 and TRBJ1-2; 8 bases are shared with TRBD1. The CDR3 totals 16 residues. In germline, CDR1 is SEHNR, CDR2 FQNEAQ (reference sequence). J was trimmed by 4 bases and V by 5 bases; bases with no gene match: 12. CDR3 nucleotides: TGTGCCAGCAGCCCACAAGAGGACAGGGATGCCTATGGCTACACCTTC. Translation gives CASSPQEDRDAYGYTF.

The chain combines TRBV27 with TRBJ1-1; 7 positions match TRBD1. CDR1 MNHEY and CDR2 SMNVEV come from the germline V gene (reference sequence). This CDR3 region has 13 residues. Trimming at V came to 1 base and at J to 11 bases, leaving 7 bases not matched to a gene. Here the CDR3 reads CASSLLGGRDAFF. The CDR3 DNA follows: TGTGCCAGCAGTTTATTAGGGGGCAGGGACGCTTTCTTT.

DNA for the CDR3: TGTGCCAGCTCACCAAGAGGCTCACAAGAGACCCAGTACTTC. Its translation is CASSPRGSQETQYF. The chain has TRBV18 and TRBJ2-5; D remains ambiguous. Germline CDR1 and CDR2: KGHSH and LQKENI. The CDR3 is 14 residues long. V lost 2 bases and J 2 bases, leaving 9 bases between the germline ends.

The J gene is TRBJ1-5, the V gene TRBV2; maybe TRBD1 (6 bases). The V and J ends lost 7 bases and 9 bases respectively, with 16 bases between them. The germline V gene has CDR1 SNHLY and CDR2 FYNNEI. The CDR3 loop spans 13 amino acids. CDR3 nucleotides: TGTGCCAGCAAAGCAGGGGAGGGTGGGCCCCAGCATTTT. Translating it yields CASKAGEGGPQHF.

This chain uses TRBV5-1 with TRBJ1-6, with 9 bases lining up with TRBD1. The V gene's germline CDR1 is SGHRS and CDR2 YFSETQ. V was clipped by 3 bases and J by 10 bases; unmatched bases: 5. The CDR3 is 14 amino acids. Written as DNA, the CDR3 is TGCGCCAGCAGCTCAAGGGACAGGGACTCACCCCTCCACTTT. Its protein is CASSSRDRDSPLHF.

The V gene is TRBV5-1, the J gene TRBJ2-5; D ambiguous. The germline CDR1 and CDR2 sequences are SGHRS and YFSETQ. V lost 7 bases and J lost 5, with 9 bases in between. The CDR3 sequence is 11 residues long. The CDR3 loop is CASRDGETQYF. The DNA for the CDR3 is TGCGCCAGCCGCGACGGGGAGACCCAGTACTTC. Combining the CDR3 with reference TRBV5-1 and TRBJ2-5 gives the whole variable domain KAGVTQTPRYLIKTRGQQVTLSCSPISGHRSVSWYQQTPGQGLQFLFEYFSETQRNKGNFPGRFSGRQFSNSRSEMNVSTLELGDSALYLCASRDGETQYFGPGTRLLVL.

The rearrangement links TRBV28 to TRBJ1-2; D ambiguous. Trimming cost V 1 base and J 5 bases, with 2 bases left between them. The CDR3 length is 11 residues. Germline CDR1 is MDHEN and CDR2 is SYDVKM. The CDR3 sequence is CASSLSYGYTF. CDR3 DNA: TGTGCCAGCAGTTTATCATATGGCTACACCTTC.

The CDR3 spells CAWMQGSSYGYTF. The CDR3 DNA sequence: TGTGCCTGGATGCAGGGCAGTAGCTATGGCTACACCTTC. The V call is TRBV30, the J call TRBJ1-2; weak D call: TRBD1 (5 bases). Per germline, CDR1 GTSNPN and CDR2 SVGIG (reference sequence). Trimming shortened V by 4 bases and J by 4 bases, and 13 bases separated the two germline ends. The CDR3 is made up of 13 amino acids.

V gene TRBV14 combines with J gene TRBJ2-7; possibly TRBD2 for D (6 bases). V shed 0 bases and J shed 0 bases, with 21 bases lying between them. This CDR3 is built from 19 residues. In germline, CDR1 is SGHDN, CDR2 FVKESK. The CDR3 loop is CASSQDERLLADRSYEQYF. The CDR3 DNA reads TGTGCCAGCAGCCAAGATGAGCGCCTTTTAGCGGACCGCTCCTACGAGCAGTACTTC. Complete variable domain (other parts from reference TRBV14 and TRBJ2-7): EAGVTQFPSHSVIEKGQTVTLRCDPISGHDNLYWYRRVMGKEIKFLLHFVKESKQDESGMPNNRFLAERTGGTYSTLKVQPAELEDSGVYFCASSQDERLLADRSYEQYFGPGTRLTVT.

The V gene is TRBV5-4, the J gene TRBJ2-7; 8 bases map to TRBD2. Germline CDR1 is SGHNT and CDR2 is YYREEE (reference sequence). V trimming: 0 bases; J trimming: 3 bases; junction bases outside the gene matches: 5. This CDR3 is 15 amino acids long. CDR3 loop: CASSLDPAGVYEQYF. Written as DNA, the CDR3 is TGTGCCAGCAGCTTGGATCCAGCGGGAGTCTACGAGCAGTACTTC. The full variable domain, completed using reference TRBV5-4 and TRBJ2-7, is ETGVTQSPTHLIKTRGQQVTLRCSSQSGHNTVSWYQQALGQGPQFIFQYYREEENGRGNFPPRFSGLQFPNYSSELNVNALELDDSALYLCASSLDPAGVYEQYFGPGTRLTVT.